One sample yielded the 20 T cell receptor beta chains listed below, sequenced in a study of tumor-infiltrating lymphocytes in primary liver carcinoma. Production of TCR beta cDNA used around 0.45 ug total RNA together with a constant-region primer. The TCR beta library was amplified through three nested multiplex PCR rounds in a modified ARM-PCR procedure. Each of the first two PCR rounds ran approximately 11 cycles with TRBV1-TRBV30 forward and C-beta reverse primers. TCRdb re-analysed the multiplex PCR reads in MiXCR, keeping a single row per CDR3 protein. This table has 50,000 to 60,000 distinct CDR3 sequences, around 77% appearing once. It was from 20-30 mg of unsorted bulk tissue that RNA and DNA were co-extracted. What was sequenced was liver tumor tissue from sampling region 5. Subset indicated: tumor region T5, tumor centre. These receptors were collected from a man aged 35 to 55 with primary liver carcinoma and hepatitis B virus infection.

The chain employs TRBV12-3 or TRBV12-4 and TRBJ2-5; 11 nucleotides align to TRBD2. The CDR3 consists of 17 residues. V gave up 9 bases and J gave up 5 bases; unmatched junction bases: 17. The CDR3 DNA is TGTGCCAGATGTTTAGGATTAGCGGGAGGGCCATGGGAGACCCAGTACTTC. This sequence encodes CARCLGLAGGPWETQYF.

With respect to this clonotype: A junction boundary mismatches the germline segment, possibly from a read error. The V gene is TRBV12-3 or TRBV12-4, the J gene TRBJ2-1, with D perhaps TRBD2 (6 bases). The CDR3 loop spans 11 amino acids. The CDR3 bases are TGTGCTAGCAGTTTAGGGACTGAGCTGTTCTTC. Translation: CASSLGTELFF.

To note about this clonotype: One end of the junction fails to match germline, which may point to a read error. This rearrangement joins TRBV4-2 to TRBJ2-7; D not resolved. Germline V CDR1 and CDR2: LGHNA, YNFKEQ. This CDR3 has 15 amino acids. The chain's CDR3 is CVSSQIWRGSYEQYF. DNA for the CDR3: TGTGTCAGCAGCCAAATATGGCGCGGATCCTATGAGCAGTACTTC.

With regard to this clonotype: Just one base apart from a much larger clone, this may be a read error. The rearrangement links TRBV5-1 to TRBJ1-6; TRBD1 might be the D (6 bases). From germline, CDR1 is SGHRS and CDR2 YFSETQ. This CDR3 contains 15 residues. In DNA, the CDR3 is TGCGCCAGCACGCCGGAAGGACAGTATAATTCACCCCTCTACTTT. Amino acid sequence: CASTPEGQYNSPLYF.

In regard to this clonotype: This is likely a read error, given that the CDR3 carries no conserved phenylalanine or tryptophan at its end. This chain links TRBV6-1 with TRBJ2-2; D might be TRBD1 (5 bases). Per the germline V gene, CDR1 is MNHNS and CDR2 is SASEGT. This CDR3 is 15 amino acids long. V gave up 7 bases and J gave up 5 bases, with 17 bases separating them. Written as DNA, the CDR3 is TGTGCCAGCATACCCTGTGGGGCTAGTACCGGGGAGCTGTTTCTT. Amino acids: CASIPCGASTGELFL.

A word on this clonotype: The junction does not match germline at one end; this may be a read error. The chain carries TRBV29-1 and TRBJ2-1; no clear D. Germline V gives CDR1 SQVTM, CDR2 ANQGSEA. The length of the CDR3 is 10 residues. This CDR3 reads CSVLDHEQLF. The CDR3 DNA follows: TGCAGCGTTCTTGACCACGAGCAGTTATTC.

In the case of this clonotype: The junction and the germline gene differ at one end; a read error may be behind it. The chain has TRBV11-3 and TRBJ1-5, with unresolved D. The DNA end lines up better with TRBJ2-3; the J call may be wrong. The CDR3 runs to 15 residues. From germline, CDR1 is SGHNT and CDR2 YENEEA. As DNA, the CDR3 is TGTGCCAGGAGCTTAGATCTGGGGTTGGCTCAGCCCCAGTATTTT. Residues: CARSLDLGLAQPQYF.

A single count supports this clonotype. The gene calls are TRBV5-8 and TRBJ2-2, with unresolved D. The CDR3 length is 12 residues. V lost 2 bases and J lost 2, with 1 base in between. From germline, CDR1 is SGHTS and CDR2 YDEGEE. Here the CDR3 reads CASSFNTGELFF. CDR3 nucleotides: TGTGCCAGCAGCTTCAACACCGGGGAGCTGTTTTTT.

This clonotype was found a few times. A much larger clone lies one base from this, so it may be a read error. The genes are TRBV24-1 and TRBJ2-5; D is ambiguous. This CDR3 spans 12 amino acids. The germline V gene encodes CDR1 KGHDR and CDR2 SFDVKD. The CDR3 DNA is TGTACCACCAGTGATCATCAAGAGACCCAGTACTTC. Its translation is CTTSDHQETQYF.

This chain uses TRBV12-3 or TRBV12-4 with TRBJ1-5; weak D call: TRBD1 (6 bases). This CDR3 contains 15 residues. As DNA, the CDR3 is TGTGTTAGCACGCGGGACACCGCAATAAATCAGCCCCAGCATTTT. Amino acid sequence: CVSTRDTAINQPQHF.

For this clonotype: Mismatch with germline at one junction end may stem from a read error. The rearrangement joins TRBV6-1 to TRBJ2-2, with D perhaps matching TRBD2 (5 bases). In germline, CDR1 is MNHNS, CDR2 SASEGT. CDR3 length equals 15 residues. The CDR3 spells CASSEGWWLAGELYF. The CDR3 region has the DNA TGTGCCAGCAGTGAAGGGTGGTGGCTCGCCGGGGAACTGTATTTC.

To note about this clonotype: One end of the junction is discordant with germline, which a read error may explain. Here the CDR3 reads CASSLRDMSTGELFF. The CDR3 DNA reads TGTGCTAGCAGCCTCCGGGACATGAGTACCGGGGAGTTGTTTTTT. V usage is TRBV11-2 and J usage is TRBJ2-2; D perhaps matches TRBD1 (6 bases). The germline gives CDR1 SGHAT, CDR2 FQNNGV. There are 15 residues in the CDR3. Complete variable domain (other parts from reference TRBV11-2 and TRBJ2-2): EAGVAQSPRYKIIEKRQSVAFWCNPISGHATLYWYQQILGQGPKLLIQFQNNGVVDDSQLPKDRFSAERLKGVDSTLKIQPAKLEDSAVYLCASSLRDMSTGELFFGEGSRLTVL.

A single count supports this clonotype. The chain couples TRBV29-1 to TRBJ1-2; a possible D gene is TRBD1 (6 bases). Germline CDR1 and CDR2: SQVTM and ANQGSEA. The CDR3 has 14 residues. V was shortened by 7 bases and J by 11 bases, with 26 bases between the two germline ends. The CDR3 reads CSAHGIGGEYRYTF. CDR3 coding DNA: TGCAGCGCCCACGGCATAGGGGGAGAGTATAGGTACACCTTC.

Details on this clonotype: A much larger clone lies one base from this, so it may be a read error. V gene TRBV5-1 combines with J gene TRBJ2-5; D remains ambiguous. Germline loops: CDR1 SGHRS, CDR2 YFSETQ. CDR3 length: 13 residues. V dropped 5 bases and J dropped 5 bases, with 13 bases sitting between them. CDR3 in DNA: TGCGCCAGCAGAGTGAGTCCAAGGGAGACCCAGTACTTC. Amino acids: CASRVSPRETQYF.

In its sample, this clonotype was seen a few times. The V gene is TRBV11-1, the J gene TRBJ1-6, with D possibly TRBD1 on 5 matching bases. The CDR3 runs to 13 residues. Germline V gene data show CDR1 as SGHAT and CDR2 as FQDESV (reference sequence). V lost 9 bases, J lost 11 bases, and 17 bases lay in between. This CDR3 is CARTRTLVPPLHF. CDR3 DNA: TGTGCCAGAACCCGGACACTGGTTCCACCCCTCCACTTT.

Details on this clonotype: The conserved phenylalanine or tryptophan normally closing the CDR3 is absent here, so this likely arose from a read error. The V and J genes are TRBV11-2 and TRBJ1-5; the match to TRBD1 covers 7 bases. The CDR3 runs 17 residues. V trimming: 2 bases; J trimming: 1 base; junction bases outside the gene matches: 8. Germline CDR1 reads SGHAT; CDR2 reads FQNNGV. CDR3 sequence (DNA): TGTGCCAGCAGCTTATTAGAGGTGACAGGGAGCAATCAGCCCCAGCATTCT. Amino acid sequence: CASSLLEVTGSNQPQHS.

The rearrangement joins TRBV11-2 to TRBJ2-2; 10 nucleotides agree with TRBD2. The CDR3 runs to 18 residues. V was clipped by 4 bases and J by 3 bases; unmatched bases: 11. CDR1 is SGHAT, CDR2 FQNNGV, per germline. In DNA form, the CDR3 reads TGTGCCAGCAGCTGTGACGCCCCAGGACTAGCGGACACCGGGGAGCTGTTTTTT. It is translated as CASSCDAPGLADTGELFF.

This clonotype showed up many times. The V and J genes are TRBV5-1 and TRBJ2-1; TRBD2 agrees at 14 bases. The CDR3 consists of 15 residues. V trimming: 4 bases; J trimming: 10 bases; junction bases outside the gene matches: 7. Germline-derived CDR1 and CDR2 are SGHRS and YFSETQ. The CDR3 DNA reads TGCGCCAGCAGCCCGGGACTAGCGGGAGAAGGGGAGCAGTTCTTC. Its protein product is CASSPGLAGEGEQFF.

With respect to this clonotype: The CDR3 end shows no conserved phenylalanine or tryptophan, and so a read error is likely. The V call is TRBV12-3 or TRBV12-4, the J call TRBJ1-2, with D unclear. This CDR3 contains 14 residues. The germline V and J ends were trimmed by 7 bases and 2 bases, with 14 bases remaining between them. CDR3 in amino acids: CASTPRRANYGYTI. DNA for the CDR3: TGTGCCAGCACGCCCCGGAGGGCGAACTATGGCTACACCATC.

In the case of this clonotype: Germline and junction disagree at one end, which may indicate a read error. The rearrangement links TRBV11-1 to TRBJ2-1, with 9 bases aligning to TRBD2. The CDR3 contains 18 residues. The V gene's germline CDR1 is SGHAT and CDR2 FQDESV (reference sequence). This CDR3 reads CASNLYRFAGGSYNEQFF. The CDR3 DNA is TGTGCCAGCAACTTATACCGTTTCGCGGGAGGGTCCTACAATGAGCAGTTCTTC.